This entry features one T cell receptor (beta chain) sequence. From germline, CDR1 is SEHNR and CDR2 FQNEAQ (reference sequence). This CDR3 is built from 14 residues. Trimming stripped 0 bases from V and 4 bases from J, with 9 bases between. The data were obtained in a study of shared clonotypes between healthy human individuals. Assay execution took place at the deep level. Genomic DNA of every subset was divided equally among multiple immunoSEQ plates. Original methodology: ImmunoSEQ junction-only sequences lacked quality scores, so their filtering differed. Profiled with immunoSEQ multiplex PCR; TCRdb holds only in-frame clones, not every one. That table is the source of V, J and clone size, and D and trimming were worked out from the DNA. The table includes over 2,000,000 clones, 85% to 95% detected once. Terminally differentiated effector memory CD45RA+ cells were excluded by CCR7 positive selection of CD45RO-negative cells. Donation came from healthy HIV-negative adults that had no recent acute infections or vaccinations.

The sequencing input was naive CD8+ T cells from PBMCs. The rearrangement uses TRBV7-9 and TRBJ1-2; D gene uncertain. This receptor was taken from a man aged 18 to 29 in good health. Some clones in this sample may be carry-over from other donors' samples. CDR3 bases: TGTGCCAGCAGCTTAGCGGGGTCACCCTATGGCTACACCTTC. Amino acid sequence: CASSLAGSPYGYTF. The complete variable domain, with remaining parts taken from reference TRBV7-9 and TRBJ1-2, reads DTGVSQNPRHKITKRGQNVTFRCDPISEHNRLYWYRQTLGQGPEFLTYFQNEAQLEKSRLLSDRFSAERPKGSFSTLEIQRTEQGDSAMYLCASSLAGSPYGYTFGSGTRLTVV.